This record covers a single T cell receptor beta chain. Its antigen is currently unknown. Using a J-beta primer mix together with a sample-barcoded 5' primer, a second PCR was run for roughly 7 to 11 cycles. TCRdb itself ran the 5' RACE reads through MiXCR, one entry per CDR3 protein. The data contain fewer than 650,000 distinct CDR3 sequences, 25% to 35% of them seen just once; the ten biggest clones take up about 3.9%. This entry comes from a study of blood T cells in healthy people across ages. Study results and caveats: The long-lived group displayed more naive CD4+ cells, plus higher diversity, than the aged donors did. Unknown CMV status may confound age-related changes in expanded clones.

Germline V gives CDR1 SGHTA, CDR2 FQGNSA. Trimming left V 0 bases short and J 7 bases short, with 13 bases between. The CDR3 sequence is 14 residues long. These data are also associated with another study on T cells of mothers and their children.

This sequence was found in a boy between 2 and 10 years old in good health. Sequencing was carried out using blood. V is TRBV7-2 and J is TRBJ2-7; perhaps TRBD2 as D (5 bases). The CDR3 DNA is TGTGCCAGCAGCTTAGCTGTAGCACGGGGAGAGCAGTACTTC. Translating it yields CASSLAVARGEQYF. Full variable domain (rest looked up from reference TRBV7-2 and TRBJ2-7): GAGVSQSPSNKVTEKGKDVELRCDPISGHTALYWYRQSLGQGLEFLIYFQGNSAPDKSGLPSDRFSAERTGGSVSTLTIQRTQQEDSAVYLCASSLAVARGEQYFGPGTRLTVT.